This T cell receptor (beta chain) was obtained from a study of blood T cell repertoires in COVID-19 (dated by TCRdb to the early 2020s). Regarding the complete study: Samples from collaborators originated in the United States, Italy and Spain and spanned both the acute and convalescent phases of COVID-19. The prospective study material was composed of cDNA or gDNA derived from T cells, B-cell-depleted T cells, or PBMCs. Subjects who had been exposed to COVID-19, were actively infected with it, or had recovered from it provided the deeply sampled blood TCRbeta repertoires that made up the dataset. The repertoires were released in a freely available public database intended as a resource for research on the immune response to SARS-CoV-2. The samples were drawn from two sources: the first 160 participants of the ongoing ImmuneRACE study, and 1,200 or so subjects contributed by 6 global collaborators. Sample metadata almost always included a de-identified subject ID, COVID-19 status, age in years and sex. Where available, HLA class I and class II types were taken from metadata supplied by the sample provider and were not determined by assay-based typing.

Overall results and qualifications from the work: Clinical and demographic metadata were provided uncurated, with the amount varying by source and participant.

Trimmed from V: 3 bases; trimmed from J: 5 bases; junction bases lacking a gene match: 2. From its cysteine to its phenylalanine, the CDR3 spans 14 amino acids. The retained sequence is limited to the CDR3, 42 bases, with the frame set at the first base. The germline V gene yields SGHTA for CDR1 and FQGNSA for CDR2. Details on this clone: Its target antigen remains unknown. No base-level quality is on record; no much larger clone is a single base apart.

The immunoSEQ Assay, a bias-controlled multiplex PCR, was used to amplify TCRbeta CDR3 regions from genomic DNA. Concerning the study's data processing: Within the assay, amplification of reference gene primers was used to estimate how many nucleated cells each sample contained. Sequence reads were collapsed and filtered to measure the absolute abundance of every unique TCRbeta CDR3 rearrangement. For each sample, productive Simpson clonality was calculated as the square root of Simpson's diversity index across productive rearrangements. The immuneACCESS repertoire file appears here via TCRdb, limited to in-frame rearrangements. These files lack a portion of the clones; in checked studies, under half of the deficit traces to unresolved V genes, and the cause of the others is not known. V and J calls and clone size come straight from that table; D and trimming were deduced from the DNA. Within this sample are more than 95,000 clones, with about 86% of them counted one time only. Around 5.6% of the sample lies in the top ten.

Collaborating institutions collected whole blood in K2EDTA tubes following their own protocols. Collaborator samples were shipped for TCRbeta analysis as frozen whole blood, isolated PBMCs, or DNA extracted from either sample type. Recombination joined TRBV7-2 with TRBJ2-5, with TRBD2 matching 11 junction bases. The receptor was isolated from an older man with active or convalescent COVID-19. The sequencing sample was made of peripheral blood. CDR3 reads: CASSFSGGAETQYF. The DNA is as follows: TGTGCCAGCAGCTTTAGCGGGGGGGCGGAGACCCAGTACTTC. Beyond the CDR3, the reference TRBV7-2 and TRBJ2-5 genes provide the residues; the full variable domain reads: GAGVSQSPSNKVTEKGKDVELRCDPISGHTALYWYRQSLGQGLEFLIYFQGNSAPDKSGLPSDRFSAERTGGSVSTLTIQRTQQEDSAVYLCASSFSGGAETQYFGPGTRLLVL.